The rows below give T cell receptor beta chains drawn from one sample of a study of regulatory T cells in long-lasting Graves disease. TCRdb independently ran MiXCR on the multiplex PCR reads; one entry per CDR3 protein. The sample has hundreds of thousands of distinct CDR3 sequences, around 21% seen once. Sequencing used peripheral blood mononuclear cells (PBMCs), obtained when the disease was refractory, from a patient treated with antithyroid drugs. The receptors come from a female donor with Graves disease. Each CDR3 is given with its conserved first and last residue. D genes are given only for firm matches. Clone size is not always given. Where it is, it says once, few, many or a class for expanded clones.

TRBV9	NA	TRBJ2-6	few	CASSLRQESSGANVLTF	TGTGCCAGCAGCTTACGACAGGAGTCCTCTGGGGCCAACGTCCTGACTTTC
TRBV20-1	NA	TRBJ2-7	few	CSAQGGNSYEQYF	TGCAGTGCCCAGGGCGGGAACTCCTACGAGCAGTACTTC
TRBV7-9	NA	TRBJ1-5	few	CASSPPGRDNQPQHF	TGTGCCAGCAGCCCTCCCGGGAGAGACAATCAGCCCCAGCATTTT
TRBV28	NA	TRBJ2-7	many	CASMTRGVGGYEQYF	TGTGCCAGCATGACCAGGGGCGTGGGTGGCTACGAGCAGTACTTC
TRBV13	NA	TRBJ2-7	few	CASSSPRAGAIYEQYF	TGTGCCAGCAGCTCGCCCCGGGCAGGGGCGATCTACGAGCAGTACTTC
TRBV12-3/TRBV12-4	TRBD2	TRBJ2-5	many	CASSSGTSGGERAETQYF	TGTGCCAGCAGTTCCGGGACTAGCGGGGGGGAGCGGGCAGAGACCCAGTACTTC
TRBV7-6	TRBD1	TRBJ1-1	many	CASSQHQAGGTYTEAFF	TGTGCCAGCAGCCAGCATCAGGCAGGGGGGACGTACACTGAAGCTTTCTTT
TRBV6-1	NA	TRBJ2-2	many	CASSERRGYTGELFF	TGTGCCAGCAGTGAAAGGCGGGGTTACACCGGGGAGCTGTTTTTT
TRBV6-5	TRBD1	TRBJ1-4	many	CASSYLSGTGAGEKLFF	TGTGCCAGCAGTTACTTGTCTGGGACAGGGGCTGGCGAAAAACTGTTTTTT
TRBV19	TRBD1	TRBJ1-1	NA	CASSPRQGTPNTGAFF	TGTGCCAGTAGTCCCCGACAGGGAACACCGAACACTGGAGCTTTCTTT
TRBV18	NA	TRBJ2-7	few	CASSPQTGGEQYF	TGTGCCAGCTCACCCCAAACAGGTGGCGAGCAGTACTTC
TRBV7-2	NA	TRBJ2-6	many	CASSLRPTGANVLTF	TGTGCCAGCAGCCTAAGACCGACTGGGGCCAACGTCCTGACTTTC
TRBV7-3	NA	TRBJ2-6	few	CASSLTGNGANVLTF	TGTGCCAGCAGCTTAACGGGGAATGGGGCCAACGTCCTGACTTTC
TRBV24-1	TRBD1	TRBJ1-5	few	CATSDSGGLQPQHF	TGTGCCACCAGTGATTCAGGGGGCTTGCAGCCCCAGCATTTT
TRBV7-3	NA	TRBJ2-2	many	CASSLTAPGELFF	TGTGCCAGCAGCTTAACCGCGCCCGGGGAGCTGTTTTTT
TRBV29-1	NA	TRBJ2-5	few	CSAGKDGTQYF	TGCAGCGCCGGAAAGGACGGGACCCAGTACTTC
TRBV7-3	TRBD2	TRBJ2-2	NA	CASSAAGGGTGELFF	TGTGCCAGCAGCGCAGCGGGAGGGGGGACCGGGGAGCTGTTTTTT
TRBV20-1	NA	TRBJ2-5	NA	CSASSPPGPQETQYF	TGCAGTGCGAGTAGCCCCCCGGGCCCCCAAGAGACCCAGTACTTC
TRBV2	NA	TRBJ1-2	NA	CASSDGGGFSVYTF	TGTGCCAGCAGTGATGGGGGGGGGTTCTCCGTCTACACCTTC
TRBV30	NA	TRBJ1-6	few	CAWRRGIALHF	TGTGCCTGGAGACGGGGGATCGCCCTCCACTTT
TRBV30	NA	TRBJ1-1	few	CAWSVTEFTEAFF	TGTGCCTGGAGTGTAACTGAATTCACTGAAGCTTTCTTT
TRBV4-1	NA	TRBJ1-1	once	CASSPRDWAKVDAEAFF	TGCGCCAGCAGCCCCCGGGACTGGGCAAAGGTGGACGCTGAAGCTTTCTTT
TRBV30	TRBD2	TRBJ2-1	few	CAWMGSGRLYNEQFF	TGTGCCTGGATGGGGAGCGGGAGGTTGTACAATGAGCAGTTCTTC
TRBV7-8	NA	TRBJ2-7	many	CASSGSGLHSYEQYF	TGTGCCAGCAGCGGTTCGGGTCTCCACTCCTACGAGCAGTACTTC
TRBV6-1	TRBD1	TRBJ2-6	many	CAGRDSFPSGANVLTF	TGTGCCGGCCGGGACAGTTTCCCCTCTGGGGCCAACGTCCTGACTTTC
TRBV27	TRBD1	TRBJ1-5	many	CASRTDRARDQPQHF	TGTGCCAGCCGAACCGACAGGGCCCGGGATCAGCCCCAGCATTTT
TRBV7-9	TRBD1	TRBJ2-7	many	CASSSGPDRGQDYEQYF	TGTGCCAGCAGCTCCGGGCCCGACAGGGGGCAAGACTACGAGCAGTACTTC
TRBV12-3/TRBV12-4	NA	TRBJ2-5	many	CASSFALGETQYF	TGTGCCAGCAGTTTCGCTCTGGGGGAGACCCAGTACTTC
TRBV12-3/TRBV12-4	TRBD2	TRBJ2-2	many	CASKLSGGGAGELFF	TGTGCCAGCAAACTTAGCGGGGGAGGGGCCGGGGAGCTGTTTTTT
TRBV11-2	TRBD1	TRBJ2-3	few	CASSSETGVRTDTQYF	TGTGCCAGCAGTTCAGAAACAGGGGTTAGGACAGATACGCAGTATTTT
TRBV28	NA	TRBJ1-5	many	CASSYASGGNQPQHF	TGTGCCAGCAGTTATGCGAGTGGAGGCAATCAGCCCCAGCATTTT
TRBV11-2	TRBD2	TRBJ2-1	few	CASSPGTRRDNEQFF	TGTGCCAGCAGCCCAGGGACTAGGCGGGACAATGAGCAGTTCTTC
TRBV24-1	NA	TRBJ1-1	many	CATSETGWSEAFF	TGTGCCACCAGTGAAACGGGGTGGAGTGAAGCTTTCTTT
TRBV28	NA	TRBJ1-1	few	CASSLSQGAFVNEAFF	TGTGCCAGCAGTTTATCACAGGGAGCATTCGTCAATGAAGCTTTCTTT
TRBV5-1	TRBD2	TRBJ2-7	NA	CASSFRAWTSGSYEQYF	TGCGCCAGCAGCTTCCGGGCATGGACTAGCGGGAGTTACGAGCAGTACTTC
TRBV27	NA	TRBJ2-7	few	CASRMTGNSYEQYF	TGTGCCAGCAGAATGACGGGTAACTCCTACGAGCAGTACTTC
TRBV18	NA	TRBJ2-2	few	CASSPQASGGTGELFF	TGTGCCAGCTCGCCTCAAGCGTCAGGAGGCACCGGGGAGCTGTTTTTT
TRBV28	TRBD1	TRBJ1-2	many	CASSGTDERSYGYTF	TGTGCCAGCAGTGGGACAGACGAACGGAGCTATGGCTACACCTTC
TRBV5-5	NA	TRBJ1-5	NA	CASSLGDTINQPQHF	TGCGCCAGCAGCTTGGGGGACACAATTAATCAACCCCAGCATTTT
TRBV30	NA	TRBJ2-2	NA	CAWSDGSLGTGELFF	TGTGCCTGGAGTGACGGGAGCTTAGGCACCGGGGAGCTGTTTTTT
TRBV29-1	NA	TRBJ2-7	NA	CSAEDRGGDEQYF	TGCAGCGCTGAAGATCGAGGAGGAGACGAGCAGTACTTC
TRBV3-1	NA	TRBJ2-7	many	CASSHYGTALEQYF	TGTGCCAGCAGCCATTACGGGACGGCGCTCGAGCAGTACTTC
TRBV19	NA	TRBJ1-1	NA	CASSPNPNTEAFF	TGTGCCAGTAGTCCGAACCCTAACACTGAAGCTTTCTTT
TRBV7-8	NA	TRBJ2-5	many	CASSLERTTPDQETQYF	TGTGCCAGCAGCTTAGAGAGGACGACGCCTGACCAAGAGACCCAGTACTTC
TRBV11-1	NA	TRBJ2-4	many	CASSLTRGAKNIQYF	TGTGCCAGCAGCTTGACACGTGGAGCCAAAAACATTCAGTACTTC
TRBV5-1	TRBD1	TRBJ2-5	NA	CASSAPGQGPETQYF	TGCGCCAGCAGCGCCCCGGGACAGGGACCGGAGACCCAGTACTTC
TRBV5-1	NA	TRBJ1-1	NA	CASSLEVSGVGTEAFF	TGCGCCAGCAGCTTGGAAGTTTCGGGAGTGGGCACTGAAGCTTTCTTT
TRBV30	NA	TRBJ1-1	many	CAWSLGGLNTEAFF	TGTGCCTGGAGCCTGGGGGGGCTCAACACTGAAGCTTTCTTT
TRBV7-3	TRBD1	TRBJ1-1	NA	CASSSAGGSWAEAFF	TGTGCCAGCAGCTCCGCAGGGGGCTCATGGGCTGAAGCTTTCTTT
TRBV28	NA	TRBJ2-7	many	CASKSPLQNRNEQYF	TGTGCCAGCAAAAGCCCACTCCAAAATAGAAACGAGCAGTACTTC
TRBV19	NA	TRBJ2-7	NA	CASTPYGSSTEQYF	TGTGCCAGTACTCCTTACGGGAGTAGTACCGAGCAGTACTTC
TRBV2	TRBD1	TRBJ1-4	many	CASSEARPGQGIF	TGTGCCAGCAGTGAAGCGCGACCGGGACAGGGGATTTTT
TRBV6-1	TRBD2	TRBJ2-2	NA	CASSALAGGPIPVVNTGELFF	TGTGCCAGCAGTGCACTAGCGGGAGGGCCAATCCCAGTAGTGAACACCGGGGAGCTGTTTTTT
TRBV25-1	TRBD1	TRBJ2-7	NA	CASRVRTGPTYEQYF	TGTGCCAGCCGGGTCCGGACAGGGCCGACCTACGAGCAGTACTTC